This T cell receptor beta chain was observed in a study of control samples from healthy donors and cancer patients. Trimming shortened V by 4 bases and J by 4 bases, and 12 bases separated the two germline ends. The CDR3 runs 14 residues. Germline loops: CDR1 LGHDT, CDR2 YNNKEL (reference sequence). Here immunoSEQ multiplex PCR was the method, and the copy in TCRdb shows in-frame clones only, minus some. The data show approximately 100,000 clones, with approximately 90% seen just once and 7.5% to 10% held by the top ten. The chain couples TRBV3-1 (or the pseudogene TRBV3-2) to TRBJ2-3; tentative D call: TRBD2 (7 bases). The TCR comes from a man aged 25 to 45 in good health. The specimen was blood. CDR3 region: CASSLGGGSDTQYF. CDR3 bases: TGTGCCAGCAGCCTAGGGGGAGGGTCAGATACGCAGTATTTT.